Here is one T cell receptor (beta chain) with its context. The sample comes from a study of CDR3 diversity in severe acne. MiXCR, applied by TCRdb to the PCR reads, yields one record per CDR3 protein. This table has approximately 80,000 distinct CDR3 sequences, around 49% appearing once. Sequencing input: blood. This clonotype was obtained from a male donor in good health, without acne.

The CDR3 DNA is TGTGCCAGTAGTATCGAGACTAGCTTCCAAGACGAGCAGTACTTC. Its protein is CASSIETSFQDEQYF. This sequence joins TRBV7-8 and TRBJ2-5; 7 bases map to TRBD2. TRBJ2-7 explains the end of the DNA better; the J call may be wrong. The CDR3 consists of 15 residues. CDR1 is SGHVS and CDR2 is FQNEAQ in the germline V gene.